The subject of this entry is one T cell receptor (beta chain). No antigen is known for it. Base qualities are missing; no much larger clone stands one base away. Collaborating institutions collected whole blood in K2EDTA tubes following their own protocols. For TCRbeta analysis, collaborators shipped samples as frozen whole blood, isolated PBMCs, or DNA extracted from either of those sample types. This entry belongs to a study of blood T cell repertoires in COVID-19 (dated by TCRdb to 2018 to 2021). For context, the study as a whole: The collaborator samples originated in the United States, Italy and Spain and spanned the acute and convalescent phases of COVID-19. The material from the prospective study consisted of cDNA or gDNA derived from T cells, B-cell-depleted T cells, or PBMCs. The dataset comprised deeply sampled blood TCRbeta repertoires from subjects exposed to, actively infected with, or recovered from COVID-19. A freely available public database, intended as a resource for researchers studying the immune response to SARS-CoV-2, is where the repertoires were released. Samples were obtained from the ongoing ImmuneRACE study (first 160 participants) and from over a thousand subjects provided by 6 global collaborators. A de-identified subject ID, COVID-19 status, age in years and sex were almost always included in the sample metadata. Where available, HLA class I and class II types were obtained from metadata supplied by the sample provider rather than from assay-based typing.

TCRbeta CDR3 regions were amplified from genomic DNA using the immunoSEQ Assay, a bias-controlled multiplex PCR. As for how the authors treated the data: The number of nucleated cells in each sample was estimated from the amplification of reference gene primers within the assay. Sequence reads were collapsed and filtered to measure the absolute abundance of every unique TCRbeta CDR3 rearrangement. For each sample, productive Simpson clonality was calculated by taking the square root of Simpson's diversity index across productive rearrangements. TCRdb provides this immuneACCESS table in a form limited to in-frame rearrangements. Some clones are lacking; in checked studies, under half of them reflect an unresolved V gene, and why the rest are absent is not known. V, J and clone size are those of that table, while D and trimming were read from the DNA. Here the sample has hundreds of thousands of clones; 70% to 90% occur a single time. The ten largest clonotypes hold roughly 0.25% of the sample.

The research as a whole found: The amount of clinical and demographic metadata varied by source and participant and was provided uncurated.

The sequencing input was peripheral blood. This sequence originates from a young woman with acute or convalescent COVID-19.

The CDR3 has the sequence CASSLYRGGRQGEKLFF. The DNA sequence reads TGTGCCAGCAGCTTGTACAGGGGCGGCCGGCAAGGTGAAAAACTGTTTTTT. Recombination connected TRBV5-4 to TRBJ1-4; 7 junctional bases match TRBD1. Measured from the cysteine to the phenylalanine, the CDR3 is 17 residues long. The only DNA kept is the CDR3, 51 bases in frame from the first base. The germline V gene (reference sequence) gives CDR1 as SGHNT and CDR2 as YYREEE. Trimming takes 1 base off V and 7 bases off J; junction bases not matched to a gene: 13.